This TCR beta chain was recorded in a study of cytomegalovirus exposure and HLA in healthy donors. Study results and limitations: Among TCR beta chains of equal frequency, HLA-associated ones were more clonally expanded in a later analysis.

There were likely unrecorded immune exposures, though donors were nominally healthy when sampled. This clone came up a few times. Its antigen is not identified. Primers: 60 Vbeta forward and 13 Jbeta reverse. Produced via immunoSEQ multiplex PCR; TCRdb's table is partial and in-frame only. The sample gives about 130,000 clones, about 71% of which show up once; over 2.5% is in the top ten. The receptor comes from a woman aged 50 to 60 in good health and CMV-seronegative. The specimen sequenced was PBMCs.

For the CDR3, the DNA is TGTGCCAGCAGCTTAGTGGCGGGGGCGGTCAGCTACGAGCAGTACTTC. Encoded protein: CASSLVAGAVSYEQYF. The chain uses TRBV7-8 and TRBJ2-7, with a tentative D call TRBD2 (7 bases). The CDR3 consists of 16 residues. In germline, CDR1 is SGHVS, CDR2 FQNEAQ. V was trimmed by 1 base and J by 3 bases, leaving 16 bases between them.